The sequence of this T cell receptor beta chain was determined in a study of OX40 agonist ivuxolimab in advanced cancers. Study-wide context: An agonistic human IgG2 monoclonal antibody against OX40 (CD134) was given.

Some clones are missing from TCRdb's copy, which holds only in-frame ones; the method was immunoSEQ multiplex PCR. Here the sample spans tens of thousands of clones, approximately 94% being singletons. Germline loops: CDR1 MDHEN, CDR2 SYDVKM. CDR3 length equals 15 residues. J lost 3 bases, V lost 7 bases, and 8 bases had no gene match. Overall study results and limits: Both CD4+ and CD8+ T cell populations in blood had undergone clonal expansion by week 6 at 0.1 to 3.0 mg/kg.

To note about this clone: The antigen is unknown.

The clonotype was recovered from an adult with an advanced solid tumor such as melanoma, head and neck, liver or kidney cancer. This chain connects TRBV28 to TRBJ2-2; 7 bases map to TRBD2. This specimen was CD4+ or CD8+ T cells sorted from blood, taken in a trial of the OX40 agonist ivuxolimab. CDR3 in DNA: TGTGCCAGCACCTGGGGCGGGGGTTACACCGGGGAGCTGTTTTTT. Protein sequence: CASTWGGGYTGELFF.